This T cell receptor (beta chain) came from a study of patients and donors after allogeneic stem cell transplantation. TCRdb analysed the RT-PCR reads with MiXCR anew, one entry per CDR3 protein. The sample consists of approximately 170,000 distinct CDR3 sequences, roughly 22% of them appearing once. Trimming took 4 bases from V and 6 from J, leaving 17 bases between them. The CDR3 runs 14 residues. Germline V CDR1 and CDR2: SGHRS, YFSETQ. This clonotype was picked up a small number of times. The clonotype comes from a human donor who was either an allogeneic HSCT recipient or a stem cell or donor lymphocyte infusion donor (not recorded which). It is not recorded whose cells these are; they may come from a transplant donor. The material sequenced was blood, either unsorted or a sorted T cell fraction (not recorded which). The V call is TRBV5-1, the J call TRBJ2-7; TRBD1 might be the D (6 bases). The CDR3 spells CASSLQGFTGEQYF. In DNA form, the CDR3 reads TGCGCCAGCAGCCTTCAGGGGTTCACGGGCGAGCAGTACTTC. The full variable domain, in which reference TRBV5-1 and TRBJ2-7 provide the parts outside the CDR3, is KAGVTQTPRYLIKTRGQQVTLSCSPISGHRSVSWYQQTPGQGLQFLFEYFSETQRNKGNFPGRFSGRQFSNSRSEMNVSTLELGDSALYLCASSLQGFTGEQYFGPGTRLTVT.